This TCR beta chain is from a study of cytomegalovirus exposure and HLA in healthy donors. Regarding the study as a whole: The authors listed 164 TCR beta chains as cytomegalovirus-associated. Most TCR sequences were rare, but some public TCRs occurred in many donors.

On this clone itself: Its antigen is not identified.

Libraries were prepared by immunoSEQ multiplex PCR; TCRdb keeps only in-frame clonotypes and omits some of them. Here the sample spans more than 95,000 clones, 90% to 95% being singletons. The V gene lost 5 bases and the J gene lost 4 bases, with 13 bases spanning the gap. CDR1 is SGHAT and CDR2 is FQNNGV in the germline V gene. The CDR3 consists of 14 residues. The source material was PBMCs. The chain uses TRBV11-2 and TRBJ2-3; possible D gene TRBD1, 5 bases. The receptor's source is a woman aged 18-35 years in good health and CMV-seronegative. The chain's CDR3 is CASSPWTRPDTQYF. In DNA form, the CDR3 reads TGTGCCAGCAGCCCGTGGACAAGACCAGATACGCAGTATTTT. Variable domain in full (rest from reference TRBV11-2 and TRBJ2-3): EAGVAQSPRYKIIEKRQSVAFWCNPISGHATLYWYQQILGQGPKLLIQFQNNGVVDDSQLPKDRFSAERLKGVDSTLKIQPAKLEDSAVYLCASSPWTRPDTQYFGPGTRLTVL.